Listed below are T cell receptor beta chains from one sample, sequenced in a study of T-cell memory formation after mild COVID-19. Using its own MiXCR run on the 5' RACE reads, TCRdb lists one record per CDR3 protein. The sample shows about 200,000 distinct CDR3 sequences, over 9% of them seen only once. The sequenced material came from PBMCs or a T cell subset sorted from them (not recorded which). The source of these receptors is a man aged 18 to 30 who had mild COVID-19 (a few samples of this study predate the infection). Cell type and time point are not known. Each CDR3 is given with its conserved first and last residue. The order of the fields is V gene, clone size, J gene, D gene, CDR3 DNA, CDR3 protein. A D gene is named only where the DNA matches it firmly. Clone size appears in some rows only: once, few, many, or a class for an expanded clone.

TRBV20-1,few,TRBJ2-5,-,TGCAGTGCTAGCGGCAGGGGCGGAGAGACCCAGTACTTC,CSASGRGGETQYF
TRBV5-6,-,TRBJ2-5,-,TGTGCCAGCAGCATGACTAGTATAGAGACCCAGTACTTC,CASSMTSIETQYF
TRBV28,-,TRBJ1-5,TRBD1,TGTGCCAGCAATCCCGGGACAGGATACAATCAGCCCCAGCATTTT,CASNPGTGYNQPQHF
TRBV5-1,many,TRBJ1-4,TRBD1,TGCGCCAGCAGCTGGGGACAGGGAGGTGAAAAACTGTTTTTT,CASSWGQGGEKLFF
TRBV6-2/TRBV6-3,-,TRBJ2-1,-,TGTGCCAGCAATAGGCAGGGCGGGACGTACAATGAGCAGTTCTTC,CASNRQGGTYNEQFF
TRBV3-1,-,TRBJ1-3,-,TGTGCCAGCAGCCAAGATAGACTCTCTGGAAACACCATATATTTT,CASSQDRLSGNTIYF
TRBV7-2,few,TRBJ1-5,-,TGTGCCAGCAGCTTAGTGCAGGGGAATCAGCCCCAGCATTTT,CASSLVQGNQPQHF
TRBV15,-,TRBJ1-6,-,TGTGCCACCAGCTGGGGACCGACCTTGGGAGCCCTCCACTTT,CATSWGPTLGALHF
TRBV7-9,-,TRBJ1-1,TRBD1,TGTGCCAGCAGCTTAGCGCTTACAGGGGGTAGAGCTTTCTTT,CASSLALTGGRAFF
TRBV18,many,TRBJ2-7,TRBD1,TGTGCCAGCTCATCAACAGGGGTTAGCGAGCAGTACTTC,CASSSTGVSEQYF
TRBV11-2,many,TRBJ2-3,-,TGTGCCAGCAGCTTAGGCACTAGCCGAGACACAGATACGCAGTATTTT,CASSLGTSRDTDTQYF
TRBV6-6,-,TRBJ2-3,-,TGTGCCACTAACGCTCGACAGGGAGGGACGGATACGCAGTATTTT,CATNARQGGTDTQYF
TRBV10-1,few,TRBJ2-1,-,TGCGCCAGCAGTGAGACTTGGAATGAGCAGTTCTTC,CASSETWNEQFF
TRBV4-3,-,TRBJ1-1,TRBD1,TGCGCCAGCAGCCCAGGGGACAGGGCCGACACTGAAGCTTTCTTT,CASSPGDRADTEAFF
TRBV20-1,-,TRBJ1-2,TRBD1,TGCAGTGGCATAGACAGGGGGAACTATGGCTACACCTTC,CSGIDRGNYGYTF
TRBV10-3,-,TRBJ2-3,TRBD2,TGTGCCATCAGTCTAGCGGGGGGCGTCGGGAGTGGTACGCAGTATTTT,CAISLAGGVGSGTQYF
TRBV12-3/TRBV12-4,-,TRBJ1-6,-,TGTGCCAGCAGTTTGGGGCAGGGGCGCGGAAACTCACCCCTCCACTTT,CASSLGQGRGNSPLHF
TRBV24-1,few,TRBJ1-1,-,TGTGCCACCAGTGCGGGGGGACGCACTGAAGCTTTCTTT,CATSAGGRTEAFF
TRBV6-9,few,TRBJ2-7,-,TGTGCCAGCAGCTGGCCGGCCGCAGGACTGAAGCGTTCATGTTACGAGCAGTACTTC,CASSWPAAGLKRSCYEQYF
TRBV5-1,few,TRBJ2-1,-,TGCGCCAGCAGCGTAGACAGGAATGAGCAGTTCTTC,CASSVDRNEQFF
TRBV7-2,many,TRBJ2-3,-,TGTGCCAGCAGCGTGGGACTTACAAGCACAGATACGCAGTATTTT,CASSVGLTSTDTQYF
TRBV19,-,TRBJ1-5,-,TGTGCCAGTAGGACACAGAGAAGCAATCAGCCCCAGCATTTT,CASRTQRSNQPQHF
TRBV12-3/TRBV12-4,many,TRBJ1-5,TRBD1,TGTGCCAGCAGGGTCGGGACAGCTAGCAATCAGCCCCAGCATTTT,CASRVGTASNQPQHF
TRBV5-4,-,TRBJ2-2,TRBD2,TGTGCCAGCAGCAACAAAGCGGGGGGAAACACCGGGGAGCTGTTTTTT,CASSNKAGGNTGELFF
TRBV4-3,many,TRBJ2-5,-,TGCGCCAGCAGCCAAGATAATCGAGGCAGGGAAGAGACCCAGTACTTC,CASSQDNRGREETQYF
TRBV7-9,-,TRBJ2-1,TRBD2,TGTGCCAGCAGCTCCCGCGGGGGGGCCAGTAATGAGCAGTTCTTC,CASSSRGGASNEQFF